This section outlines one T cell receptor (beta chain) sequence together with its context. Its antigen is not known. A J-beta primer mix and a sample-barcoded 5' primer were used in a second PCR of roughly 6 to 11 cycles. From the 5' RACE reads, TCRdb called clonotypes with MiXCR, one entry per CDR3 protein. The repertoire holds 1.4 million to 1.5 million distinct CDR3 sequences, about 40% seen once, with approximately 7.9% in the top ten. V was trimmed by 5 bases and J by 2 bases, leaving 23 bases between them. Germline V gene data show CDR1 as SGHRS and CDR2 as YFSETQ. The CDR3 is 17 amino acids. This sample was included in a study of blood T cells in healthy people across ages. Study-wide results and caveats: Researchers report that TCR beta diversity correlated strongly with naive T cell percentage. For the donors, CMV status was unknown and possibly confounded expanded clonotype changes. Older age coincided with a roughly linear decline in TCR beta diversity per million T cells.

Sequencing was done on a sample of blood. This TCR was sampled from a woman aged 18-29 years in good health. The chain joins TRBV5-1 to TRBJ2-7; possibly TRBD1 for D (5 bases). CDR3 sequence: CASRETESSVWPYEQYF. DNA of the CDR3: TGCGCCAGCAGGGAGACAGAGTCAAGTGTTTGGCCCTACGAGCAGTACTTC.